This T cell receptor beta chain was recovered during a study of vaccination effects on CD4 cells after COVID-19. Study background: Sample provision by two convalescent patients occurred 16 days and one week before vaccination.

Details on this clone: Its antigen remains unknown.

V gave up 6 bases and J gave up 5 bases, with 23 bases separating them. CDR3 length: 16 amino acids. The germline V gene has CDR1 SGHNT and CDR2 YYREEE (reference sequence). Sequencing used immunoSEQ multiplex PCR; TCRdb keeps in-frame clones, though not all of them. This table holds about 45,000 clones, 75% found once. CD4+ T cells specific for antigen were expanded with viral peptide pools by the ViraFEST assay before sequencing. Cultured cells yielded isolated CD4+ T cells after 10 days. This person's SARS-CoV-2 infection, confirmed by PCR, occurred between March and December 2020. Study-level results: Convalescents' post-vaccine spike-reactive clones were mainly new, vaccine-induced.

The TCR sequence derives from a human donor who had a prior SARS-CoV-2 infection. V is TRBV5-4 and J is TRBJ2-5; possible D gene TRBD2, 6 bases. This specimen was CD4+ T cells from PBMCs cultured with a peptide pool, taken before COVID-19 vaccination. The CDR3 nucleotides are TGTGCCAGCACCAAAATAGCCGGAGGGCCGGTGGAGACCCAGTACTTC. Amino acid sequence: CASTKIAGGPVETQYF.